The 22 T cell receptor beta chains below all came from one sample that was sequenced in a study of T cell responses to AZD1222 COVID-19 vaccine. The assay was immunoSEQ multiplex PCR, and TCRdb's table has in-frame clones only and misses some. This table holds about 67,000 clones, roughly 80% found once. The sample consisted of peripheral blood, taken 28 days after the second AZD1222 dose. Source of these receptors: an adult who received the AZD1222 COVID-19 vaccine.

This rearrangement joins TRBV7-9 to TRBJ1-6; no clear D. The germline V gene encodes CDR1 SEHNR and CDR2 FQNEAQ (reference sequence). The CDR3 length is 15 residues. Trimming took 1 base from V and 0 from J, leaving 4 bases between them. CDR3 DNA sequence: TGTGCCAGCAGCTTAGTGAGCTCCTATAATTCACCCCTCCACTTT. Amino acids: CASSLVSSYNSPLHF.

The CDR3 loop is CASSLAGNNQPQHF. The CDR3 DNA sequence: TGTGCCAGCAGCTTAGCAGGGAACAATCAGCCCCAGCATTTT. The chain uses TRBV7-2 and TRBJ1-5; D unclear. Germline V gene sequence: CDR1 SGHTA, CDR2 FQGNSA. The V end lost 0 bases, the J end lost 3 bases, and 6 bases lay between the germline ends. This CDR3 contains 14 residues. Full variable domain (missing parts from reference TRBV7-2 and TRBJ1-5): GAGVSQSPSNKVTEKGKDVELRCDPISGHTALYWYRQSLGQGLEFLIYFQGNSAPDKSGLPSDRFSAERTGGSVSTLTIQRTQQEDSAVYLCASSLAGNNQPQHFGDGTRLSIL.

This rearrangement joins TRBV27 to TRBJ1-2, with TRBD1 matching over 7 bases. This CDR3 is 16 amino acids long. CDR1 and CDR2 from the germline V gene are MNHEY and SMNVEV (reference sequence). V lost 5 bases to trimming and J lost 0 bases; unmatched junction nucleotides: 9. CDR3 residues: CASSLRTGETNYGYTF. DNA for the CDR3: TGTGCCAGCAGTCTGCGGACAGGCGAAACTAACTATGGCTACACCTTC.

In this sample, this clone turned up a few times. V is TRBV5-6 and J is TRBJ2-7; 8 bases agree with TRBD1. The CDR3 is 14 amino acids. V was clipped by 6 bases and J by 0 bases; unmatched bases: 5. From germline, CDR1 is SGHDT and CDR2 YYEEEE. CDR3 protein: CASTGGWGSYEQYF. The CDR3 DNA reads TGTGCCAGCACAGGGGGCTGGGGCTCCTACGAGCAGTACTTC.

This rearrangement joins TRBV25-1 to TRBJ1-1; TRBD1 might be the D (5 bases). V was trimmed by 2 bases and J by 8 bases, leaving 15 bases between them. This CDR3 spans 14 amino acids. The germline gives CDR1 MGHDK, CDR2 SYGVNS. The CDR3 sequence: CASSEEGVREEAFF. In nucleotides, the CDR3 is TGTGCCAGCAGTGAAGAAGGGGTCAGGGAAGAAGCTTTCTTT.

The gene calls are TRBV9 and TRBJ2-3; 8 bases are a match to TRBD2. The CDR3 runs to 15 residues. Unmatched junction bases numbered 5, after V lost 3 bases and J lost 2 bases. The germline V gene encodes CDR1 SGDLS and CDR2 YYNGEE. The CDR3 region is CASSERGMTTDTQYF. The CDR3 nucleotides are TGTGCCAGCAGCGAGCGGGGGATGACCACAGATACGCAGTATTTT.

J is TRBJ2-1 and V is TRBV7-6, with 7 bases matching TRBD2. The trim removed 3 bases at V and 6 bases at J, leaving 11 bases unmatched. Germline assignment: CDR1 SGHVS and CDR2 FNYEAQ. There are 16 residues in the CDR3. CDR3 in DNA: TGTGCCAGCAGCTTCCAGTGGGGGAGGGCATCCAATGAGCAGTTCTTC. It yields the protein CASSFQWGRASNEQFF. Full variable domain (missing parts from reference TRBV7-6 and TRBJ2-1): GAGVSQSPRYKVTKRGQDVALRCDPISGHVSLYWYRQALGQGPEFLTYFNYEAQQDKSGLPNDRFSAERPEGSISTLTIQRTEQRDSAMYRCASSFQWGRASNEQFFGPGTRLTVL.

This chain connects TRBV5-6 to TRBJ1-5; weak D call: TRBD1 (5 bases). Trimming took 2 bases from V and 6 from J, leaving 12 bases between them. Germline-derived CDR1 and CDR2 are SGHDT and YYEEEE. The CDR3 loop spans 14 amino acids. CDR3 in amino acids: CASSFSAGLQPQHF. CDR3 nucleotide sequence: TGTGCCAGCAGCTTTTCGGCAGGGCTTCAGCCCCAGCATTTT.

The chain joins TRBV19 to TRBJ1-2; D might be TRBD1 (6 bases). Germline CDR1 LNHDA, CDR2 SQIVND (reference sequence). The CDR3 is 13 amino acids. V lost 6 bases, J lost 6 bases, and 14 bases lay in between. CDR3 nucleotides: TGTGCCAGTAGAGTGGACAGTTCCGATGGCTACACCTTC. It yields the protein CASRVDSSDGYTF.

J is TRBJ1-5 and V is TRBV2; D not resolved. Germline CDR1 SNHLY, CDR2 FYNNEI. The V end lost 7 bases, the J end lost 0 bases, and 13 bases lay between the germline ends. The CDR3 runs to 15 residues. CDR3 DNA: TGTGCCAGCAATCTCCTGGCGGTTAGCAATCAGCCCCAGCATTTT. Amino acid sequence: CASNLLAVSNQPQHF.

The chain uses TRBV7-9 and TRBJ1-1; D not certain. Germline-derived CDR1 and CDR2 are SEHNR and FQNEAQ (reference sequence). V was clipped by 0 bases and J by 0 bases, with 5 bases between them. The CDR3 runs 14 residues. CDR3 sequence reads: CASSLAELNTEAFF. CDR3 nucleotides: TGTGCCAGCAGCTTAGCAGAGCTGAACACTGAAGCTTTCTTT.

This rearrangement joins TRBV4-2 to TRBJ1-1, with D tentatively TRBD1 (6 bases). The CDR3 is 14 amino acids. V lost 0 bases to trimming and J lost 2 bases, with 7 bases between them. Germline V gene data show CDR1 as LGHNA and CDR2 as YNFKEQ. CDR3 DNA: TGTGCCAGCAGCCAAGACAGGGGCAACACTGAAGCTTTCTTT. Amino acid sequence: CASSQDRGNTEAFF.

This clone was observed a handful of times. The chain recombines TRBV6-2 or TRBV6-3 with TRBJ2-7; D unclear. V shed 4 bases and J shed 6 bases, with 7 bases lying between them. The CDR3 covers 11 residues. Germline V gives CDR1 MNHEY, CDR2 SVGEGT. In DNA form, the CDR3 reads TGTGCCAGCAGTTCGCGGTCCGAGCAGTACTTC. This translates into CASSSRSEQYF.

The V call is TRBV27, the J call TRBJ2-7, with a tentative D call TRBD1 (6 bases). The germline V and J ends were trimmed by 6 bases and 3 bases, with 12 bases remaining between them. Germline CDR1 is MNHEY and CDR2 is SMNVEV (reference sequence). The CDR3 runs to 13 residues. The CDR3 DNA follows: TGTGCCAGCAGGATGGGACAAGGCTACGAGCAGTACTTC. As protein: CASRMGQGYEQYF.

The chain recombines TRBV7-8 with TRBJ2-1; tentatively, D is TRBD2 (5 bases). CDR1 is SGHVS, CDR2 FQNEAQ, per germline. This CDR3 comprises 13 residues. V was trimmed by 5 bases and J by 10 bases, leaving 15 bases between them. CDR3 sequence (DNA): TGTGCCAGCAGCGCAGAGGGCTATGTAGAGCAGTTCTTC. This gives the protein CASSAEGYVEQFF.

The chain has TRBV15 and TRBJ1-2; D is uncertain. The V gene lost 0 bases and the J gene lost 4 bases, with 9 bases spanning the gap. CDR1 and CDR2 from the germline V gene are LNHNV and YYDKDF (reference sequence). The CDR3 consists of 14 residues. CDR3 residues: CATSRDLNFYGYTF. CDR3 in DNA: TGTGCCACCAGCAGAGACCTTAACTTCTATGGCTACACCTTC.

Here the CDR3 DNA reads TGTGCCAGCAGCTTACGGGGGGGGGCGTCTGACACTGAAGCTTTCTTT. The encoded protein is CASSLRGGASDTEAFF. This chain links TRBV7-9 with TRBJ1-1, with TRBD1 as a possible D gene (6 bases). The CDR3 totals 16 residues. V was cut by 2 bases and J by 3 bases, with 16 bases left in between. The V gene's germline CDR1 is SEHNR and CDR2 FQNEAQ (reference sequence).

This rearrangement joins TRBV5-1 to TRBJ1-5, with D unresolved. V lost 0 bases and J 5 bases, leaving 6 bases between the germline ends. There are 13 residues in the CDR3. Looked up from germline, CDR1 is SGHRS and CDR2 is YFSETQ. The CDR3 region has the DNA TGCGCCAGCAGCTTGGGGCTGGATCAGCCCCAGCATTTT. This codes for CASSLGLDQPQHF.

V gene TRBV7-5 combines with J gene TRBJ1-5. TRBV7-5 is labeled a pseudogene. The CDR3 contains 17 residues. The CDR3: CARSPIPKPRETQPQHF. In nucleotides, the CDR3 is TGTGCCAGAAGCCCCATCCCGAAGCCCCGAGAGACTCAGCCCCAGCATTTT.

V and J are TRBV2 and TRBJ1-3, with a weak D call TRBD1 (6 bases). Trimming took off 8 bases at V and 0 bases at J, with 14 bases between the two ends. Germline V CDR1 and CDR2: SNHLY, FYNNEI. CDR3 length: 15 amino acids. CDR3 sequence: CASQIQGRSGNTIYF. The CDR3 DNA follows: TGTGCCAGCCAAATACAGGGCCGCTCTGGAAACACCATATATTTT.

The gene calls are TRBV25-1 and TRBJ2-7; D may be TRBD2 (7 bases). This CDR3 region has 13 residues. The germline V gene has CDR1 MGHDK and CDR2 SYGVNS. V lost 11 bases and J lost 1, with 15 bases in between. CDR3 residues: CASRRGGSYEQYF. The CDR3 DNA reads TGTGCCTCCAGGAGGGGGGGATCCTACGAGCAGTACTTC.

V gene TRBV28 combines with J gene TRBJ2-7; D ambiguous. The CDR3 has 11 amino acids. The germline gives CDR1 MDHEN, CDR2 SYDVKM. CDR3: CATGRWGEQYF. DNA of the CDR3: TGTGCGACGGGCAGGTGGGGCGAGCAGTACTTC.